A single sample gave rise to the 18 T cell receptor beta chains below, sequenced in a study of OX40 agonist ivuxolimab in advanced cancers. The data were produced by immunoSEQ multiplex PCR, yet TCRdb's version contains in-frame clones alone and is incomplete. Here the sample spans tens of thousands of clones, around 80% being singletons. Sample: CD4+ or CD8+ T cells sorted from blood, taken in a trial of the OX40 agonist ivuxolimab. The receptors were gathered from an adult with an advanced solid tumor such as melanoma, head and neck, liver or kidney cancer.

The sample holds one count of this clone. The V and J genes are TRBV5-1 and TRBJ1-4; 8 bases align to TRBD1. The CDR3 is made up of 16 amino acids. The germline V gene encodes CDR1 SGHRS and CDR2 YFSETQ. V shed 4 bases and J 6 bases; nucleotides not matched to a gene: 11. CDR3 in DNA: TGCGCCAGCAGCCCTCTGGACAGGGCAGACGATGAAAAACTGTTTTTT. Amino acid sequence: CASSPLDRADDEKLFF.

The rearrangement joins TRBV7-3 to TRBJ2-3; D is unresolved. The CDR3 is 18 amino acids. The V gene lost 5 bases and the J gene lost 2 bases, with 23 bases spanning the gap. The germline V gene encodes CDR1 SGHTA and CDR2 FQGTGA. The CDR3 region has the DNA TGTGCCAGCAGCCCGGCAAGTGAGCCCCTGGCCCCCACAGATACGCAGTATTTT. It specifies CASSPASEPLAPTDTQYF.

This sequence joins TRBV11-1 and TRBJ2-5, with D possibly matching TRBD2 (5 bases). The germline V gene encodes CDR1 SGHAT and CDR2 FQDESV (reference sequence). Between the trimmed V and J ends, which lost 1 base and 0 bases, there was a span of 12 bases. The CDR3 sequence is 16 residues long. DNA for the CDR3: TGTGCCAGCAGCTTAGGCGGGTCCGACTACCAAGAGACCCAGTACTTC. This translates into CASSLGGSDYQETQYF.

This chain uses TRBV27 with TRBJ1-6; D not certain. Trimming stripped 7 bases from V and 3 bases from J, with 7 bases between. There are 13 residues in the CDR3. Per germline, CDR1 MNHEY and CDR2 SMNVEV (reference sequence). This CDR3 reads CASTRSYNSPLHF. The CDR3 DNA sequence: TGTGCCAGCACTCGAAGCTATAATTCACCCCTCCACTTT.

Only a few counts were recorded for this clone. The chain carries TRBV28 and TRBJ1-5; 7 nucleotides line up with TRBD1. The CDR3 loop spans 18 amino acids. The V gene's germline CDR1 is MDHEN and CDR2 SYDVKM. The trim removed 3 bases at V and 2 bases at J, leaving 13 bases unmatched. DNA of the CDR3: TGTGCCAGCAGTTTCCTATCTTTAGACAGGGATCGCAATCAGCCCCAGCATTTT. Its translation: CASSFLSLDRDRNQPQHF.

The sample holds one count of this clone. The gene calls are TRBV7-9 and TRBJ1-6, with a possible D match to TRBD1 (5 bases). CDR3 length equals 18 residues. Germline CDR1 SEHNR, CDR2 FQNEAQ (reference sequence). V lost 4 bases, J lost 6 bases, and 22 bases lay in between. CDR3 region: CASSSSPGTAGANSPLHF. CDR3 coding DNA: TGTGCCAGCAGCTCCTCCCCGGGAACGGCTGGGGCTAATTCACCCCTCCACTTT.

The chain joins TRBV5-1 to TRBJ1-6; D remains ambiguous. Trimming removed 4 bases from V and 7 bases from J, with 9 bases in between. The CDR3 sequence is 13 residues long. Germline V gene lookup returns CDR1 SGHRS and CDR2 YFSETQ. As DNA, the CDR3 is TGCGCCAGCAGCACGCTGGGGAATTCACCCCTCCACTTT. Amino acid sequence: CASSTLGNSPLHF.

This rearrangement joins TRBV27 to TRBJ1-2, with 11 bases matching TRBD1. Germline CDR1 and CDR2: MNHEY and SMNVEV (reference sequence). With 3 bases clipped from V and 6 bases from J, the junction kept 9 bases outside the gene matches. The CDR3 length is 16 residues. CDR3: CASSFQGQGALDGYTF. The CDR3 DNA follows: TGTGCCAGCAGTTTCCAAGGACAGGGGGCGCTTGATGGCTACACCTTC.

The chain carries TRBV30 and TRBJ1-1; the D gene is possibly TRBD1 (6 bases). The CDR3 has 15 residues. CDR1 is GTSNPN and CDR2 is SVGIG in the germline V gene (reference sequence). The V and J ends lost 3 bases and 4 bases respectively, with 18 bases between them. The CDR3 region is CAWRARGAQGTEAFF. As DNA, the CDR3 is TGTGCCTGGAGGGCCCGGGGGGCGCAGGGCACTGAAGCTTTCTTT. The full variable domain, in which reference TRBV30 and TRBJ1-1 provide the parts outside the CDR3, is SQTIHQWPATLVQPVGSPLSLECTVEGTSNPNLYWYRQAAGRGLQLLFYSVGIGQISSEVPQNLSASRPQDRQFILSSKKLLLSDSGFYLCAWRARGAQGTEAFFGQGTRLTVV.

The chain has TRBV4-3 and TRBJ2-7; a weak D match, TRBD1 (6 bases). Per germline, CDR1 LGHNA and CDR2 YSLEER. The V end was cut by 4 bases, the J end by 0 bases, with 10 bases between. The CDR3 consists of 14 residues. The CDR3 DNA reads as TGCGCCAGCAGCCGCTTGACAGGCTCCTACGAGCAGTACTTC. Translating gives CASSRLTGSYEQYF.

This chain uses TRBV27 with TRBJ2-5, with 8 nucleotides matching TRBD1. J was trimmed by 4 bases and V by 5 bases; bases with no gene match: 6. The germline V gene encodes CDR1 MNHEY and CDR2 SMNVEV (reference sequence). The CDR3 runs 14 residues. The CDR3 DNA reads as TGTGCCAGCAGTCGGACAGGGCTAGGAGAGACCCAGTACTTC. Translation gives CASSRTGLGETQYF.

The chain uses TRBV9 and TRBJ2-7; TRBD1 or TRBD2 may be the D gene (5 bases each). CDR3 length: 15 residues. Between the trimmed V and J ends, which lost 4 bases and 0 bases, there was a span of 14 bases. Per germline, CDR1 SGDLS and CDR2 YYNGEE. CDR3 sequence reads: CASSPGRISSYEQYF. The CDR3 DNA reads as TGTGCCAGCAGCCCGGGACGGATAAGCTCCTACGAGCAGTACTTC. Complete variable domain (other parts from reference TRBV9 and TRBJ2-7): DSGVTQTPKHLITATGQRVTLRCSPRSGDLSVYWYQQSLDQGLQFLIQYYNGEERAKGNILERFSAQQFPDLHSELNLSSLELGDSALYFCASSPGRISSYEQYFGPGTRLTVT.

This clone was seen only a few times. The V call is TRBV28, the J call TRBJ2-3, with unresolved D. CDR3 length equals 13 residues. Trimming cost V 8 bases and J 5 bases, with 14 bases left between them. Per germline, CDR1 MDHEN and CDR2 SYDVKM. CDR3 sequence: CASVPEVQDTQYF. The CDR3 DNA sequence: TGTGCCAGCGTTCCCGAAGTCCAAGATACGCAGTATTTT.

DNA for the CDR3: TGTGCCAGCAGCCAGACAGGGGGCGCGGAGACCCAGTACTTC. It translates to CASSQTGGAETQYF. The rearrangement joins TRBV7-7 to TRBJ2-5, with 10 nucleotides matching TRBD1. Germline values: CDR1 SSHAT, CDR2 FNYEAQ (reference sequence). V was pared by 5 bases and J by 5 bases, with 5 bases of the junction left unmatched. The CDR3 length is 14 residues.

Sample share makes this clone medium-sized. The chain is built from TRBV29-1 and TRBJ2-2, with unresolved D. Between the trimmed V and J ends, which lost 1 base and 1 base, there was a span of 13 bases. CDR3 size: 16 residues. Per the germline V gene, CDR1 is SQVTM and CDR2 is ANQGSEA. For the CDR3, the DNA is TGCAGCGTTGAAGTGGTGGGGTGGAGGAACACCGGGGAGCTGTTTTTT. This encodes CSVEVVGWRNTGELFF.

The rearrangement links TRBV28 to TRBJ1-1; D remains unclear. The V gene's germline CDR1 is MDHEN and CDR2 SYDVKM. V gave up 3 bases and J gave up 5 bases, with 7 bases separating them. The CDR3 consists of 12 residues. The CDR3 DNA sequence: TGTGCCAGCAGTTTCAGTTGGACTGAAGCTTTCTTT. Translated, it gives CASSFSWTEAFF.

This clone was recorded once. The rearrangement uses TRBV7-9 and TRBJ1-1; weak D call: TRBD1 (6 bases). The CDR3 covers 15 residues. The V end lost 1 base, the J end lost 1 base, and 10 bases lay between the germline ends. Per the germline V gene, CDR1 is SEHNR and CDR2 is FQNEAQ (reference sequence). The CDR3 bases are TGTGCCAGCAGCTTAGGACAGGTGAAGAACACTGAAGCTTTCTTT. It translates to CASSLGQVKNTEAFF.

The CDR3 DNA follows: TGTGCCAGTAGTATAGCAGGGATGGTCGGCGAGCAGTACTTC. Protein: CASSIAGMVGEQYF. The gene calls are TRBV19 and TRBJ2-7; a weak D match, TRBD1 (5 bases). Per germline, CDR1 LNHDA and CDR2 SQIVND (reference sequence). CDR3 length: 14 amino acids. V was clipped by 1 base and J by 6 bases, with 13 bases between them.